Sequencing of this T cell receptor beta chain was carried out in a study of T-cell memory formation after mild COVID-19. Study-level results: The finding that pre-infection memory included some responding clones suggested that cross-reactive memory joined. CD4+ contracting clones were mainly CM and EM; CD8+ ones, EMRA. Day 15 to 85 contracting clones showed balanced CD4/CD8; later expanders leaned CD4+. What remained unconfirmed was the SARS-CoV-2 specificity of second-wave clones peaking on day 37.

TCRdb called the 5' RACE reads again in MiXCR, with one record for every CDR3 protein. The repertoire holds 340,000 or so distinct CDR3 sequences, with roughly 13% as singletons. Turning to this clonotype: Its specificity is not known.

The TCR sequence derives from a man aged 18 to 29 who had mild COVID-19 (a few samples of this study predate the infection). Cell type and time point are not known. The specimen sequenced was PBMCs or a T cell subset sorted from them (not recorded which).

CDR3 in DNA: TGTGCCAGCAGAGGAACAGGGAGTTTAGAAAAACTGTTTTTT. It yields the protein CASRGTGSLEKLFF. The chain carries TRBV6-5 and TRBJ1-4; D may be TRBD1 (6 bases). CDR1 and CDR2 from the germline V gene are MNHEY and SVGAGI. CDR3 length equals 14 residues. The V end was cut by 6 bases, the J end by 8 bases, with 16 bases between.